These 13 T cell receptor beta chains originate from one sample sequenced in a study of T cell changes during pregnancy in multiple sclerosis. Repertoires were generated with immunoSEQ multiplex PCR, while TCRdb's copy carries only in-frame clones and drops some. The data show roughly 69,000 clones, with about 89% seen just once and under 1.5% held by the top ten. Material: peripheral blood, obtained in the second trimester of pregnancy. The receptors derive from a female donor with multiple sclerosis, enrolled in a pregnancy study.

The rearrangement joins TRBV5-6 to TRBJ2-5, with a weak D call TRBD2 (6 bases). This CDR3 has 17 amino acids. Per germline, CDR1 SGHDT and CDR2 YYEEEE. The V gene lost 0 bases and the J gene lost 1 base, with 16 bases spanning the gap. The CDR3 sequence is CASSLAKAGGIQETQYF. CDR3 nucleotides: TGTGCCAGCAGCTTGGCCAAGGCGGGCGGGATCCAAGAGACCCAGTACTTC.

This clone was counted a single time. The chain employs TRBV11-2 and TRBJ1-2; weak D call: TRBD1 (6 bases). Trimming shortened V by 3 bases and J by 0 bases, and 17 bases separated the two germline ends. The CDR3 has 17 amino acids. Per the germline V gene, CDR1 is SGHAT and CDR2 is FQNNGV. CDR3 nucleotides: TGTGCCAGCAGCTTGGGCGGGTTGAGGGACACTAACTATGGCTACACCTTC. Translated, it gives CASSLGGLRDTNYGYTF.

The table lists this clone with a few counts. This chain joins TRBV19 and TRBJ2-7, with 7 bases aligning to TRBD2. Looked up from germline, CDR1 is LNHDA and CDR2 is SQIVND (reference sequence). V trimming: 5 bases; J trimming: 4 bases; junction bases outside the gene matches: 5. The CDR3 sequence is 13 residues long. Here the CDR3 DNA reads TGTGCCAGTAGTGCGGGGGAGCGGTACGAGCAGTACTTC. Protein: CASSAGERYEQYF.

The chain employs TRBV30 and TRBJ1-1; no reliable D call. CDR3 length equals 11 residues. The V gene lost 6 bases and the J gene lost 6 bases, with 11 bases spanning the gap. CDR1 GTSNPN and CDR2 SVGIG come from the germline V gene (reference sequence). In DNA form, the CDR3 reads TGTGCCTGTGAATACTTCGCTGAAGCTTTCTTT. Protein: CACEYFAEAFF.

V and J are TRBV5-4 and TRBJ2-2, with a weak D call TRBD2 (5 bases). Trimming took 4 bases from V and 7 from J, leaving 20 bases between them. This CDR3 region has 16 residues. Germline V lookup: CDR1 SGHNT, CDR2 YYREEE (reference sequence). The CDR3 DNA sequence: TGTGCCAGCAGCCTAGCTTCCCCTCCCTTGAGCGGGGAGCTGTTTTTT. Protein product: CASSLASPPLSGELFF.

The gene calls are TRBV28 and TRBJ2-7; D gene unclear. The germline CDR1 and CDR2 sequences are MDHEN and SYDVKM. Trimming pared 11 bases from V and 3 bases from J, leaving 8 bases between. The CDR3 is 10 residues long. The CDR3, as DNA: TGTGCCGTCGGGTACTACGAGCAGTACTTC. It codes for CAVGYYEQYF.

The chain is built from TRBV19 and TRBJ2-5, with 15 bases matching TRBD2. This CDR3 contains 19 residues. V lost 5 bases and J lost 1; bases outside the gene matches: 11. Germline loops: CDR1 LNHDA, CDR2 SQIVND (reference sequence). CDR3 DNA: TGTGCCAGTAGTGCTCCCGGGACTAGCGGGGGGTCCGGCCAAGAGACCCAGTACTTC. Amino acid sequence: CASSAPGTSGGSGQETQYF.

This clone is a singleton in its sample. The rearrangement joins TRBV7-6 to TRBJ1-1; 8 nucleotides match TRBD1. V shed 4 bases, J shed 8 bases, and the junction held 3 bases outside the gene matches. The CDR3 is 12 residues long. Germline CDR1 reads SGHVS; CDR2 reads FNYEAQ. The CDR3 DNA follows: TGTGCCAGCAGCTCCCAGGGGGCCGAAGCTTTCTTT. Protein product: CASSSQGAEAFF.

This clone was seen a single time. V and J are TRBV2 and TRBJ1-5, with D tentatively TRBD1 (6 bases). The V gene lost 6 bases and the J gene lost 2 bases, with 17 bases spanning the gap. The CDR3 loop spans 16 amino acids. Germline V lookup: CDR1 SNHLY, CDR2 FYNNEI. The DNA of the CDR3 is TGTGCCAGCAGCACCCGGACGGGGGGCGGCAATCAGCCCCAGCATTTT. Translated, it gives CASSTRTGGGNQPQHF.

This clone was seen once. The chain uses TRBV2 and TRBJ1-1; D is ambiguous. V dropped 7 bases and J dropped 1 base, with 10 bases sitting between them. The CDR3 length is 13 residues. Germline CDR1 reads SNHLY; CDR2 reads FYNNEI. The CDR3 spells CASILGANTEAFF. CDR3 in DNA: TGTGCCAGCATATTGGGCGCGAACACTGAAGCTTTCTTT. Full variable domain (rest looked up from reference TRBV2 and TRBJ1-1): EPEVTQTPSHQVTQMGQEVILRCVPISNHLYFYWYRQILGQKVEFLVSFYNNEISEKSEIFDDQFSVERPDGSNFTLKIRSTKLEDSAMYFCASILGANTEAFFGQGTRLTVV.

The chain uses TRBV30 and TRBJ1-3; 8 nucleotides align to TRBD1. CDR3 length: 15 residues. V lost 3 bases, J lost 4 bases, and 8 bases stayed unmatched. Germline CDR1 is GTSNPN and CDR2 is SVGIG (reference sequence). The CDR3 protein is CAWSALGQAGNTIYF. CDR3 bases: TGTGCCTGGAGCGCCTTGGGACAGGCGGGAAACACCATATATTTT.

The genes are TRBV19 and TRBJ1-4, with D possibly matching TRBD1 (6 bases). Trimming cost V 5 bases and J 0 bases, with 10 bases left between them. The CDR3 loop spans 15 amino acids. The germline V gene encodes CDR1 LNHDA and CDR2 SQIVND (reference sequence). This CDR3 reads CASSVTGTTNEKLFF. DNA of the CDR3: TGTGCCAGTAGTGTGACAGGCACAACTAATGAAAAACTGTTTTTT.

The genes are TRBV6-5 and TRBJ2-7, with 9 positions matching TRBD1. V shed 6 bases and J 5 bases; nucleotides not matched to a gene: 8. Germline CDR1 is MNHEY and CDR2 is SVGAGI. The CDR3 extends over 14 amino acids. This chain's CDR3 is CASRRRDRVNEQYF. CDR3 in DNA: TGTGCCAGCAGGAGGCGGGACAGGGTAAACGAGCAGTACTTC.